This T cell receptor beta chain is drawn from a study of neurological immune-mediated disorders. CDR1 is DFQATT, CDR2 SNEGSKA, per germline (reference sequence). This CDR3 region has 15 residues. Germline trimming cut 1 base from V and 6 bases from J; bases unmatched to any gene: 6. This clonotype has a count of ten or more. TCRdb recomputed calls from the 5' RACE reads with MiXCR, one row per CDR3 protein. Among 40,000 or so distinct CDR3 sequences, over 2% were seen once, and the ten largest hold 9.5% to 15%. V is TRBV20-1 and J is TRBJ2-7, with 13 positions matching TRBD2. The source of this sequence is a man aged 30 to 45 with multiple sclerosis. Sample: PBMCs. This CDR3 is CSARGLAGGTREQYF. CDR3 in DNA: TGCAGTGCTAGAGGACTAGCGGGAGGTACACGCGAGCAGTACTTC.